Detailed here is one T cell receptor beta chain. Assay: immunoSEQ multiplex PCR; the TCRdb copy retains only in-frame clones and omits some. This table holds about 150,000 clones, around nine tenths found once. The data belong to a study of blood T cell repertoires in COVID-19. This receptor was identified in a woman of 80 years or more with COVID-19, enrolled during active disease. Material for sequencing was peripheral blood.

The CDR3 DNA reads as TGTGCCAGCAGCCCCCTCGAGGGCAGCGTAAGCTACTATGGCTACACCTTC. It yields the protein CASSPLEGSVSYYGYTF. The chain is built from TRBV3-1 (or the pseudogene TRBV3-2) and TRBJ1-2, with D unresolved. Germline CDR1 LGHDT, CDR2 YNNKEL (reference sequence). The V and J ends lost 4 bases and 3 bases respectively, with 21 bases between them. The CDR3 totals 17 residues.